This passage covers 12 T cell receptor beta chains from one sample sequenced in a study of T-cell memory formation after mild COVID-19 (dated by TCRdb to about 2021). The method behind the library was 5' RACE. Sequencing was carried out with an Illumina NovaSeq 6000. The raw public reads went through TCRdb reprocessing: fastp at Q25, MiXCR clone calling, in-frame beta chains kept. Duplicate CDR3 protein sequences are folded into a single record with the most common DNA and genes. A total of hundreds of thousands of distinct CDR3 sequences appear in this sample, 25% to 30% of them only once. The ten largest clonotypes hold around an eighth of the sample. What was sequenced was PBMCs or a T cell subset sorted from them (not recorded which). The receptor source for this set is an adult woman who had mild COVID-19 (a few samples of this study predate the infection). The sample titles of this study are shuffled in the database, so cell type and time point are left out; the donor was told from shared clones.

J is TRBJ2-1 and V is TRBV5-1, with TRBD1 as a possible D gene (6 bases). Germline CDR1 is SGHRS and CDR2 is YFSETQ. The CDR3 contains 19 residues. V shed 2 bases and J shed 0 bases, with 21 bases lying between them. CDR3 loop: CASSLSFPGQMSSYNEQFF. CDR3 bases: TGCGCCAGCAGCTTAAGCTTCCCCGGACAGATGAGCTCCTACAATGAGCAGTTCTTC.

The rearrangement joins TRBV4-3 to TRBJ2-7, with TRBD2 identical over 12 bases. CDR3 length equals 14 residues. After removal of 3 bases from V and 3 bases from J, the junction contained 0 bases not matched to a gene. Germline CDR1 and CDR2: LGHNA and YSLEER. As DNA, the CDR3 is TGCGCCAGCAGCCAGACTAGCGGGAGCTACGAGCAGTACTTC. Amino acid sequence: CASSQTSGSYEQYF.

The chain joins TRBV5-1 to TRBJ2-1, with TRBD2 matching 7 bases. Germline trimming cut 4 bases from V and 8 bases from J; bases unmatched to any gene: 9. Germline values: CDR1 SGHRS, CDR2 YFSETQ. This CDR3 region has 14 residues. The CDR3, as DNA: TGCGCCAGCAGCGGGAGACTAGCCCGGGATGAGCAGTTCTTC. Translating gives CASSGRLARDEQFF.

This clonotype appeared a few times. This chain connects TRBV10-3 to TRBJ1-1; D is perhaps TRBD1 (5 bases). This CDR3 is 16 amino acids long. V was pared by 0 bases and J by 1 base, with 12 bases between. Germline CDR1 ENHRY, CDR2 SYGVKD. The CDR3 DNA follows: TGTGCCATCAGTGAGTCAGGGGCCGGACCGAACACTGAAGCTTTCTTT. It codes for CAISESGAGPNTEAFF.

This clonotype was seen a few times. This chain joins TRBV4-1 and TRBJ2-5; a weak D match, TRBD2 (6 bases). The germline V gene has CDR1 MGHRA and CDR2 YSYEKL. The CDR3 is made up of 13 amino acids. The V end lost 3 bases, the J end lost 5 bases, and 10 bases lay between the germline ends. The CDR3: CASSQGGAETQYF. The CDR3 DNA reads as TGCGCCAGCAGCCAGGGGGGAGCGGAGACCCAGTACTTC.

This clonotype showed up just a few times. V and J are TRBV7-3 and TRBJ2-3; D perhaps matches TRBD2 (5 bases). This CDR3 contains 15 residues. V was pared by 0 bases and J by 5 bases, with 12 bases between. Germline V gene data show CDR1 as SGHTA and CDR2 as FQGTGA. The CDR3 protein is CASSLTSAHRDTQYF. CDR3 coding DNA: TGTGCCAGCAGCTTAACTAGCGCACATAGAGATACGCAGTATTTT.

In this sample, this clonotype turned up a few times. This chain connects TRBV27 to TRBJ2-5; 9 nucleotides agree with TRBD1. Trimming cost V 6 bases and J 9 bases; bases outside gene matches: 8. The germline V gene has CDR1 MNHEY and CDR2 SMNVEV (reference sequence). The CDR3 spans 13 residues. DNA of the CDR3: TGTGCCAGCAGGAGGACAGGGGCGATAGCCCAGTACTTC. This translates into CASRRTGAIAQYF.

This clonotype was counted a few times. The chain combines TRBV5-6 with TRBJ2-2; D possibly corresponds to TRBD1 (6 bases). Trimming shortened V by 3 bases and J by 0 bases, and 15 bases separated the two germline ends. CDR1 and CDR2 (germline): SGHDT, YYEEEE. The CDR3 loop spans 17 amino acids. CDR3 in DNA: TGTGCCAGCAGCTCACGAACCTACAGGGCGAACACCGGGGAGCTGTTTTTT. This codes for CASSSRTYRANTGELFF.

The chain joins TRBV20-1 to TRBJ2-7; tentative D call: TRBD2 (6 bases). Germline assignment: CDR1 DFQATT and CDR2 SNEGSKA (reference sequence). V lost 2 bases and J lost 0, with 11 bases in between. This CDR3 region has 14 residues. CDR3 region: CSARRGGASYEQYF. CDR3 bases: TGCAGTGCTAGAAGGGGCGGGGCCTCCTACGAGCAGTACTTC.

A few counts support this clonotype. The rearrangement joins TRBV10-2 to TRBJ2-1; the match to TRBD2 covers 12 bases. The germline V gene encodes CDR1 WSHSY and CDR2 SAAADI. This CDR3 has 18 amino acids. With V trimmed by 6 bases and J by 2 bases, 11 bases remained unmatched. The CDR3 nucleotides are TGCGCCAGCAGGAGGGGGACTAGCGGGCTCTCCCCCTACAATGAGCAGTTCTTC. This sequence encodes CASRRGTSGLSPYNEQFF.

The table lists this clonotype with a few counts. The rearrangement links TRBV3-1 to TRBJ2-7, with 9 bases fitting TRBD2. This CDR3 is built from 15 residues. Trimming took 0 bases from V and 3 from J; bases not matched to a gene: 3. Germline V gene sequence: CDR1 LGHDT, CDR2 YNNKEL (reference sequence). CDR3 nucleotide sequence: TGTGCCAGCAGCCAAGATCAGCGGGGGGACTACGAGCAGTACTTC. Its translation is CASSQDQRGDYEQYF.

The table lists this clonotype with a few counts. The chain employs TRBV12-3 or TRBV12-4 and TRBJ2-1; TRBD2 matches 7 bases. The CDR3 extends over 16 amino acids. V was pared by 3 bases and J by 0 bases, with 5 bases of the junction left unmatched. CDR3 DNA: TGTGCCAGCAGTTTCAGGGAGGGGAACTCCTACAATGAGCAGTTCTTC. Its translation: CASSFREGNSYNEQFF.